The 23 T cell receptor beta chains given below trace back to one sample, sequenced in a study of cytomegalovirus exposure and HLA in healthy donors. A multiplex PCR was run with 60 Vbeta primers and 13 Jbeta primers. Sequencing used immunoSEQ multiplex PCR; TCRdb keeps in-frame clones, though not all of them. This table has approximately 79,000 clones, more than 60% appearing once. The material sequenced was PBMCs. These receptors all stem from a male donor in good health and CMV-seropositive.

This clone was seen more than once but under ten times. The chain couples TRBV5-4 to TRBJ1-1, with D unclear. The CDR3 is made up of 10 amino acids. V was shortened by 10 bases and J by 7 bases, with 11 bases between the two germline ends. The germline gives CDR1 SGHNT, CDR2 YYREEE (reference sequence). CDR3 bases: TGTGCCTATAGCTTCGGTGAAGCTTTCTTT. This codes for CAYSFGEAFF.

The chain employs TRBV7-8 and TRBJ2-1, with 9 bases aligning to TRBD2. From germline, CDR1 is SGHVS and CDR2 FQNEAQ. With V trimmed by 0 bases and J by 10 bases, 4 bases remained unmatched. The CDR3 spans 14 residues. The CDR3 DNA sequence: TGTGCCAGCAGCTTAGCGGGACTAGCCCTCGAGCAGTTCTTC. It translates to CASSLAGLALEQFF.

V usage is TRBV29-1 and J usage is TRBJ1-3; D perhaps matches TRBD1 (5 bases). The V gene lost 4 bases and the J gene lost 4 bases, with 11 bases spanning the gap. The CDR3 has 13 amino acids. The germline V gene has CDR1 SQVTM and CDR2 ANQGSEA. The CDR3 here is CSVGQTEGNTIYF. For the CDR3, the DNA is TGCAGCGTTGGACAGACCGAGGGAAACACCATATATTTT.

This clone was seen a handful of times. The chain uses TRBV4-2 and TRBJ2-1, with D possibly TRBD2 on 6 matching bases. V lost 1 base, J lost 8 bases, and 21 bases lay in between. CDR3 length equals 17 residues. Germline CDR1 is LGHNA and CDR2 is YNFKEQ. The CDR3 here is CASSQAVAATNGYEQFF. The CDR3 DNA reads TGTGCCAGCAGCCAAGCGGTAGCGGCAACGAACGGGTATGAGCAGTTCTTC.

This clone was picked up a small number of times. The V call is TRBV10-1, the J call TRBJ1-1, with D possibly TRBD1 on 6 matching bases. Germline V gene sequence: CDR1 WNHNN, CDR2 SYGVQD (reference sequence). V was cut by 4 bases and J by 6 bases, with 9 bases left in between. This CDR3 is 12 amino acids long. The CDR3, as DNA: TGCGCCAGCAGTGCCTACAGGGCTGAAGCTTTCTTT. It specifies CASSAYRAEAFF.

This chain links TRBV5-4 with TRBJ2-7; 14 bases align to TRBD2. Germline CDR1 reads SGHNT; CDR2 reads YYREEE (reference sequence). The ends lost 6 bases at V and 4 bases at J; junction bases unmatched: 15. CDR3 length: 18 amino acids. The DNA for the CDR3 is TGTGCCAGCACCCCAGGTGGGACTAGCGGGAGTATAGGGTACGAGCAGTACTTC. Its translation: CASTPGGTSGSIGYEQYF.

Only a few counts were recorded for this clone. The CDR3 DNA follows: TGTGCCAGCAGCCAACTAGCGGCCGCACCCTCCTACGAGCAGTACTTC. As protein: CASSQLAAAPSYEQYF. The rearrangement links TRBV5-5 to TRBJ2-7; 8 positions match TRBD2. This CDR3 comprises 16 residues. From germline, CDR1 is SGHKS and CDR2 YYEKEE (reference sequence). V lost 4 bases, J lost 0 bases, and 9 bases stayed unmatched.

Written as DNA, the CDR3 is TGTGCAAGCCTCGACAGGGGATCTGGAAACACCATATATTTT. The encoded protein is CASLDRGSGNTIYF. This chain uses TRBV11-2 with TRBJ1-3; TRBD1 matches at 8 bases. CDR3 length: 14 amino acids. Germline-derived CDR1 and CDR2 are SGHAT and FQNNGV.

The chain employs TRBV6-1 and TRBJ2-1; 8 bases line up with TRBD2. Germline V gene sequence: CDR1 MNHNS, CDR2 SASEGT. This CDR3 is 16 amino acids long. Losses at the gene ends were 3 bases for V and 9 bases for J; bases not matched to a gene: 13. CDR3 coding DNA: TGTGCCAGCAGTGAGTCCGGGACTAGTGATTACGGTGAGCAGTTCTTC. Translating gives CASSESGTSDYGEQFF.

The CDR3 region is CASGSTHMGSTGELFF. For the CDR3, the DNA is TGTGCTAGTGGTTCTACCCATATGGGGAGCACCGGGGAGCTGTTTTTT. The J gene is TRBJ2-2, the V gene TRBV12-5, with TRBD2 as a possible D gene (5 bases). Deletions cut 4 bases from V and 4 bases from J, with 16 bases between. This CDR3 comprises 16 residues. From germline, CDR1 is LGHNT and CDR2 FRNRAP.

This chain links TRBV14 with TRBJ2-7; D call uncertain. The CDR3 loop spans 14 amino acids. Germline V gene data show CDR1 as SGHDN and CDR2 as FVKESK. Between the trimmed V and J ends, which lost 2 bases and 9 bases, there was a span of 17 bases. The DNA of the CDR3 is TGTGCCAGCAGCCAAACCTCCGGTCCTACGTCGCAGTACTTC. Residues: CASSQTSGPTSQYF.

A word on this clone: A far larger clone is one nucleotide away, so this likely arose from a read error. The CDR3 sequence is CASSRQGTHEQYF. The CDR3 DNA sequence: TGTGCCAGCAGCCGTCAGGGGACCCACGAGCAGTACTTC. The chain combines TRBV7-8 with TRBJ2-7, with D tentatively TRBD1 (6 bases). Trimming left V 5 bases short and J 5 bases short, with 13 bases between. The germline CDR1 and CDR2 sequences are SGHVS and FQNEAQ. This CDR3 spans 13 amino acids.

V is TRBV19 and J is TRBJ1-2; TRBD1 might be the D (5 bases). V was trimmed by 4 bases and J by 6 bases, leaving 6 bases between them. The length of the CDR3 is 11 residues. Germline V CDR1 and CDR2: LNHDA, SQIVND (reference sequence). The CDR3 region is CASSKGNGYTF. CDR3 in DNA: TGTGCCAGTAGTAAGGGGAATGGCTACACCTTC.

This chain joins TRBV7-8 and TRBJ1-3, with D unresolved. The CDR3 totals 16 residues. V shed 7 bases and J shed 0 bases, with 16 bases lying between them. CDR1 and CDR2 from the germline V gene are SGHVS and FQNEAQ. CDR3 nucleotide sequence: TGTGCCAGCAAAGCACAACAGCTGAGCTCTGGAAACACCATATATTTT. Its translation is CASKAQQLSSGNTIYF.

The V and J genes are TRBV18 and TRBJ2-5; the D gene is possibly TRBD2 (5 bases). The V end lost 6 bases, the J end lost 3 bases, and 11 bases lay between the germline ends. The CDR3 sequence is 13 residues long. Germline V gives CDR1 KGHSH, CDR2 LQKENI. CDR3 sequence reads: CASSPGVKETQYF. The CDR3 DNA sequence: TGTGCCAGCTCGCCCGGGGTCAAAGAGACCCAGTACTTC.

The rearrangement joins TRBV29-1 to TRBJ1-1; possible D gene TRBD1, 6 bases. Per germline, CDR1 SQVTM and CDR2 ANQGSEA. V was shortened by 4 bases and J by 4 bases, with 13 bases between the two germline ends. The CDR3 spans 13 residues. This CDR3 reads CSVGLGAATEAFF. The CDR3 DNA is TGCAGCGTTGGATTGGGGGCTGCCACTGAAGCTTTCTTT.

V usage is TRBV6-1 and J usage is TRBJ1-5, with D unresolved. This CDR3 has 14 amino acids. Looked up from germline, CDR1 is MNHNS and CDR2 is SASEGT. V lost 2 bases, J lost 3 bases, and 8 bases lay in between. CDR3 in amino acids: CASSESGTNQPQHF. DNA for the CDR3: TGTGCCAGCAGTGAATCGGGAACCAATCAGCCCCAGCATTTT.

This clone was counted a single time. The chain recombines TRBV25-1 with TRBJ2-3, with TRBD2 matching 16 bases. The CDR3 spans 17 residues. The V gene end was trimmed by 6 bases and the J gene end by 3 bases; junction bases not matched to a gene: 6. The germline V gene encodes CDR1 MGHDK and CDR2 SYGVNS. The CDR3 sequence is CASSVPGLAGGTDTQYF. The CDR3 DNA follows: TGTGCCAGCAGCGTCCCGGGACTAGCGGGAGGGACAGATACGCAGTATTTT.

The chain employs TRBV19 and TRBJ1-5; D may be TRBD1 (5 bases). In germline, CDR1 is LNHDA, CDR2 SQIVND (reference sequence). This CDR3 has 14 residues. The germline V and J ends were trimmed by 5 bases and 4 bases, with 12 bases remaining between them. The chain's CDR3 is CASSRRETNQPQHF. CDR3 nucleotide sequence: TGTGCCAGTAGTCGCAGGGAAACGAATCAGCCCCAGCATTTT. Drawing the rest from reference TRBV19 and TRBJ1-5, the complete variable domain is DGGITQSPKYLFRKEGQNVTLSCEQNLNHDAMYWYRQDPGQGLRLIYYSQIVNDFQKGDIAEGYSVSREKKESFPLTVTSAQKNPTAFYLCASSRRETNQPQHFGDGTRLSIL.

The chain is built from TRBV5-1 and TRBJ1-1; no definite D call. The CDR3 extends over 14 amino acids. V was shortened by 4 bases and J by 4 bases, with 14 bases between the two germline ends. Germline assignment: CDR1 SGHRS and CDR2 YFSETQ. The DNA of the CDR3 is TGCGCCAGCAGCATCTCCGGCAGGCGCACTGAAGCTTTCTTT. Translated, it gives CASSISGRRTEAFF.

This chain connects TRBV7-9 to TRBJ2-1; weak D call: TRBD1 (5 bases). Germline V gene sequence: CDR1 SEHNR, CDR2 FQNEAQ (reference sequence). This CDR3 has 15 amino acids. V was shortened by 5 bases and J by 4 bases, with 15 bases between the two germline ends. The CDR3 loop is CASSHWGQGYNEQFF. Here the CDR3 DNA reads TGTGCCAGCAGCCACTGGGGCCAGGGTTACAATGAGCAGTTCTTC. Combining the CDR3 with reference TRBV7-9 and TRBJ2-1 gives the whole variable domain DTGVSQNPRHKITKRGQNVTFRCDPISEHNRLYWYRQTLGQGPEFLTYFQNEAQLEKSRLLSDRFSAERPKGSFSTLEIQRTEQGDSAMYLCASSHWGQGYNEQFFGPGTRLTVL.

The rearrangement links TRBV25-1 to TRBJ1-3; D is unresolved. Germline V gives CDR1 MGHDK, CDR2 SYGVNS. The V and J ends lost 2 bases and 7 bases respectively, with 15 bases between them. The CDR3 has 15 residues. The CDR3 region is CASSEGEGGKNTIYF. The CDR3 DNA reads TGTGCCAGCAGTGAAGGGGAGGGAGGGAAGAACACCATATATTTT.

The chain employs TRBV11-2 and TRBJ1-5; no firm D call. Germline values: CDR1 SGHAT, CDR2 FQNNGV. The V end lost 6 bases, the J end lost 1 base, and 4 bases lay between the germline ends. The CDR3 extends over 12 amino acids. CDR3 sequence (DNA): TGTGCCAGCAGTGAGAGCAATCAGCCCCAGCATTTT. Translated, it gives CASSESNQPQHF.